This record concerns one TCR beta chain sequence. This entry belongs to a study of blood T cells in healthy people across ages. Sample-barcoded 5' priming and a J-beta primer mix drove a second PCR of roughly 7 to 11 cycles. TCRdb re-derived calls from the 5' RACE reads in MiXCR, one entry per CDR3 protein. In the table there are about 1.6 million distinct CDR3 sequences, 30% to 40% of which are singletons. The CDR3 has 13 residues. CDR1 MGHRA and CDR2 YSYEKL come from the germline V gene. The V gene lost 2 bases and the J gene lost 8 bases, with 12 bases spanning the gap. The TCR originated in a woman in her 30s in good health. This chain uses TRBV4-1 with TRBJ1-1; D unresolved. The source material was blood. The CDR3 sequence is CASSQSERLEAFF. The CDR3 region has the DNA TGCGCCAGCAGCCAATCCGAGCGGTTAGAAGCTTTCTTT.